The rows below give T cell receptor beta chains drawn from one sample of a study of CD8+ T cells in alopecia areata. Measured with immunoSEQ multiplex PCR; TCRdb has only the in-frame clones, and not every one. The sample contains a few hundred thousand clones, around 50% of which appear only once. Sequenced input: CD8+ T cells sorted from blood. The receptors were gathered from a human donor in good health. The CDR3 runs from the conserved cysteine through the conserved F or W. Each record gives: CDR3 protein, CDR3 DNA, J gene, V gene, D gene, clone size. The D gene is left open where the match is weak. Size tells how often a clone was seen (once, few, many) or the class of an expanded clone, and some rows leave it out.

CDR3aa: CSVENPRGRSYNEQFF
CDR3nt: TGCAGCGTTGAAAATCCGCGGGGGCGATCCTACAATGAGCAGTTCTTC
j_gene: TRBJ2-1
v_gene: TRBV29-1
d_gene: NA
abundance: NA

CDR3aa: CSVDWPGMNTEAFF
CDR3nt: TGCAGCGTTGATTGGCCGGGGATGAACACTGAAGCTTTCTTT
j_gene: TRBJ1-1
v_gene: TRBV29-1
d_gene: NA
abundance: NA

CDR3aa: CASSEDGRGGNQPQHF
CDR3nt: TGTGCCAGCAGTGAAGATGGGAGGGGAGGCAATCAGCCCCAGCATTTT
j_gene: TRBJ1-5
v_gene: TRBV2
d_gene: NA
abundance: NA

CDR3aa: CASSPARKTGYTF
CDR3nt: TGTGCCAGCAGCCCGGCTCGTAAGACGGGCTACACCTTC
j_gene: TRBJ1-2
v_gene: TRBV14
d_gene: NA
abundance: NA

CDR3aa: CSVDRGLGELFF
CDR3nt: TGCAGCGTAGACAGGGGTCTCGGGGAGCTGTTTTTT
j_gene: TRBJ2-2
v_gene: TRBV29-1
d_gene: TRBD1
abundance: NA

CDR3aa: CASSLYRLDTEAFF
CDR3nt: TGCGCCAGCAGCTTGTACAGGTTGGACACTGAAGCTTTCTTT
j_gene: TRBJ1-1
v_gene: TRBV5-1
d_gene: NA
abundance: few

CDR3aa: CASSQDLAGTFNSPLHF
CDR3nt: TGCGCCAGCAGCCAAGATTTAGCAGGGACCTTTAATTCACCCCTCCACTTT
j_gene: TRBJ1-6
v_gene: TRBV4-1
d_gene: NA
abundance: NA

CDR3aa: CSVEARDYEQYF
CDR3nt: TGCAGCGTTGAAGCCCGCGACTACGAGCAGTACTTC
j_gene: TRBJ2-7
v_gene: TRBV29-1
d_gene: NA
abundance: few

CDR3aa: CASSYIDSSYEQYF
CDR3nt: TGTGCCAGCAGTTACATAGATAGCTCCTACGAGCAGTACTTC
j_gene: TRBJ2-7
v_gene: TRBV6-5
d_gene: NA
abundance: NA

CDR3aa: CAISDATVTMNTEAFF
CDR3nt: TGTGCCATCAGTGACGCAACGGTCACCATGAACACTGAAGCTTTCTTT
j_gene: TRBJ1-1
v_gene: TRBV10-3
d_gene: NA
abundance: NA

CDR3aa: CASSYSSGVNEKLFF
CDR3nt: TGTGCCAGCAGTTACTCTTCTGGAGTCAATGAAAAACTGTTTTTT
j_gene: TRBJ1-4
v_gene: TRBV6-5
d_gene: NA
abundance: NA

CDR3aa: CASSELVGSSYNEQFF
CDR3nt: TGTGCCAGCAGTGAACTGGTCGGCTCCTCCTACAATGAGCAGTTCTTC
j_gene: TRBJ2-1
v_gene: TRBV2
d_gene: NA
abundance: NA

CDR3aa: CASSQVGGFSGELFF
CDR3nt: TGCGCCAGCAGCCAAGTTGGGGGTTTCAGCGGGGAGCTGTTTTTT
j_gene: TRBJ2-2
v_gene: TRBV4-1
d_gene: NA
abundance: NA

CDR3aa: CASTTGTGSRGNSPLHF
CDR3nt: TGTGCCAGTACTACCGGGACAGGGAGTCGGGGTAATTCACCCCTCCACTTT
j_gene: TRBJ1-6
v_gene: TRBV19
d_gene: TRBD1
abundance: NA

CDR3aa: CSVGNPDRDGYGYTF
CDR3nt: TGCAGCGTTGGCAACCCGGATAGGGACGGCTATGGCTACACCTTC
j_gene: TRBJ1-2
v_gene: TRBV29-1
d_gene: NA
abundance: NA

CDR3aa: CSVVGFSREGDTEAFF
CDR3nt: TGCAGCGTTGTCGGTTTTAGTAGGGAAGGGGACACTGAAGCTTTCTTT
j_gene: TRBJ1-1
v_gene: TRBV29-1
d_gene: NA
abundance: few

CDR3aa: CASRGGLPYEQYF
CDR3nt: TGTGCCAGTAGAGGGGGACTACCCTACGAGCAGTACTTC
j_gene: TRBJ2-7
v_gene: TRBV19
d_gene: NA
abundance: few

CDR3aa: CASSLETGGFYEQYF
CDR3nt: TGCGCCAGCAGCTTGGAAACAGGGGGGTTCTACGAGCAGTACTTC
j_gene: TRBJ2-7
v_gene: TRBV5-1
d_gene: TRBD1
abundance: few

CDR3aa: CASSSEVGTGAEQYF
CDR3nt: TGTGCCAGCAGCTCCGAGGTAGGGACGGGCGCCGAGCAGTACTTC
j_gene: TRBJ2-7
v_gene: TRBV4-2
d_gene: NA
abundance: NA

CDR3aa: CATQLRSGNTIYF
CDR3nt: TGTGCCACACAATTACGCTCTGGAAACACCATATATTTT
j_gene: TRBJ1-3
v_gene: TRBV13
d_gene: NA
abundance: few

CDR3aa: CASLLATGELFF
CDR3nt: TGTGCCAGCTTACTAGCGACCGGGGAGCTGTTTTTT
j_gene: TRBJ2-2
v_gene: TRBV25-1
d_gene: TRBD2
abundance: NA

CDR3aa: CASSVGTLAEQYF
CDR3nt: TGTGCCAGCAGCGTGGGTACTCTCGCCGAGCAGTACTTC
j_gene: TRBJ2-7
v_gene: TRBV9
d_gene: NA
abundance: NA

CDR3aa: CASSQKTGDTEAFF
CDR3nt: TGTGCCAGCAGCCAAAAGACAGGGGACACTGAAGCTTTCTTT
j_gene: TRBJ1-1
v_gene: TRBV4-2
d_gene: TRBD1
abundance: many

CDR3aa: CATSRDRDAEGQPQHF
CDR3nt: TGTGCCACCAGCAGAGACCGGGACGCTGAAGGGCAGCCCCAGCATTTT
j_gene: TRBJ1-5
v_gene: TRBV15
d_gene: NA
abundance: NA

CDR3aa: CASSGSGGQETQYF
CDR3nt: TGTGCCAGCTCAGGTAGCGGGGGCCAAGAGACCCAGTACTTC
j_gene: TRBJ2-5
v_gene: TRBV6-5
d_gene: TRBD2
abundance: NA

CDR3aa: CASSYSAWDTGELFF
CDR3nt: TGTGCCAGCAGTTACTCAGCGTGGGACACCGGGGAGCTGTTTTTT
j_gene: TRBJ2-2
v_gene: TRBV6-5
d_gene: NA
abundance: NA

CDR3aa: CASSWTGAVNTEAFF
CDR3nt: TGTGCCAGCAGTTGGACAGGGGCTGTGAACACTGAAGCTTTCTTT
j_gene: TRBJ1-1
v_gene: TRBV25-1
d_gene: TRBD1
abundance: NA

CDR3aa: CASSEWSREDEQFF
CDR3nt: TGTGCCAGCAGTGAATGGAGCAGGGAGGATGAGCAGTTCTTC
j_gene: TRBJ2-1
v_gene: TRBV25-1
d_gene: NA
abundance: NA

CDR3aa: CASSPGAGGYEQYF
CDR3nt: TGCGCCAGCAGCCCTGGGGCGGGGGGCTACGAGCAGTACTTC
j_gene: TRBJ2-7
v_gene: TRBV4-1
d_gene: TRBD2
abundance: NA